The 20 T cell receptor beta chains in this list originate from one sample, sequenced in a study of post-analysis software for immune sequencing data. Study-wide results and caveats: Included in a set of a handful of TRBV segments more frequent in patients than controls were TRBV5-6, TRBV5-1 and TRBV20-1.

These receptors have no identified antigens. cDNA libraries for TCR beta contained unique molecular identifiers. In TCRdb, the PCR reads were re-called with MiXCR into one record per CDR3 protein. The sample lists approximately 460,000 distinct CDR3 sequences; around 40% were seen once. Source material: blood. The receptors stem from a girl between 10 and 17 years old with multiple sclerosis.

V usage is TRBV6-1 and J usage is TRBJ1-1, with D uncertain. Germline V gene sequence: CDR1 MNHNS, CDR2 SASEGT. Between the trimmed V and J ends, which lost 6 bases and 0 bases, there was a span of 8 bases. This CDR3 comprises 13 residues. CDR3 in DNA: TGTGCCAGCAGGCTCACCATGAACACTGAAGCTTTCTTT. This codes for CASRLTMNTEAFF.

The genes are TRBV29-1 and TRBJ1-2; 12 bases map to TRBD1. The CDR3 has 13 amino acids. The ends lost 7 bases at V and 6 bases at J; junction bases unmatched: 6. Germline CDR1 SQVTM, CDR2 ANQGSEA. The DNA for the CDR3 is TGCAGCGCTACCGGGACAGGGGGCGATGGCTACACCTTC. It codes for CSATGTGGDGYTF.

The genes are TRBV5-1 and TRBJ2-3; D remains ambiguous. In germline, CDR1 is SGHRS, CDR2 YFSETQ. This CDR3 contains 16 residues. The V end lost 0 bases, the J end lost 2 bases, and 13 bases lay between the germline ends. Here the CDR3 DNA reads TGCGCCAGCAGCTTGGAAGGACGCCGGTCCACAGATACGCAGTATTTT. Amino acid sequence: CASSLEGRRSTDTQYF.

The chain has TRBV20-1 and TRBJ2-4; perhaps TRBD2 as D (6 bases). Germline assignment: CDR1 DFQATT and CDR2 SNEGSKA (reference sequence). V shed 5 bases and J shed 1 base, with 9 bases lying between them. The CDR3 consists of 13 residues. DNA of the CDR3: TGCAGTGCTGGGGCGGGGGCCAAAAACATTCAGTACTTC. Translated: CSAGAGAKNIQYF.

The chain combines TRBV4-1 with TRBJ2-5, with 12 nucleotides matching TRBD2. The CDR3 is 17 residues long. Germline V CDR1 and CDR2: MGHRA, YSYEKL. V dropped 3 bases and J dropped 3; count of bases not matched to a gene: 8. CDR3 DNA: TGCGCCAGCAGCCATGGACTAGCGGGATGGCGGAAAGAGACCCAGTACTTC. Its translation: CASSHGLAGWRKETQYF.

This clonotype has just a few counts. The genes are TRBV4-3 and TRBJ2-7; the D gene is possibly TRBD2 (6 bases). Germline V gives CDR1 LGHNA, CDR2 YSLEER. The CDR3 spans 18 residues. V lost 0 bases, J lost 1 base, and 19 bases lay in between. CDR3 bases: TGCGCCAGCAGCCAAGATAGCGGTACCGGCGGAACGTCCTACGAGCAGTACTTC. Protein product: CASSQDSGTGGTSYEQYF.

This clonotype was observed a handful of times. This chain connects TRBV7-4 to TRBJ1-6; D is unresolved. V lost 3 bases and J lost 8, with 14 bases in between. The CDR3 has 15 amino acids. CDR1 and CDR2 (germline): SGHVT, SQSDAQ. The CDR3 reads CASSFDRVRDSPLHF. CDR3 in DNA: TGTGCCAGCAGCTTTGACCGCGTGAGGGATTCACCCCTCCACTTT. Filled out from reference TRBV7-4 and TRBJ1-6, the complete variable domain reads GAGVSQSPRYKVAKRGRDVALRCDSISGHVTLYWYRQTLGQGSEVLTYSQSDAQRDKSGRPSGRFSAERPERSVSTLKIQRTEQGDSAVYLCASSFDRVRDSPLHFGNGTRLTVT.

The CDR3 loop is CASSQDFQENQGLRSPYEQYF. In nucleotides, the CDR3 is TGCGCCAGCAGCCAAGATTTTCAGGAGAACCAGGGACTCCGAAGCCCCTACGAGCAGTACTTC. The V and J genes are TRBV4-3 and TRBJ2-7; D is perhaps TRBD2 (6 bases). Germline-derived CDR1 and CDR2 are LGHNA and YSLEER. The V end lost 0 bases, the J end lost 2 bases, and 29 bases lay between the germline ends. CDR3 size: 21 residues.

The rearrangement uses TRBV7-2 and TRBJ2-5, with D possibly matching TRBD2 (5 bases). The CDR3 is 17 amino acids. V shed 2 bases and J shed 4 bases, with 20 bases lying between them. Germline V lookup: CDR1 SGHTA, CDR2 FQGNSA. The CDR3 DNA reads TGTGCCAGCAGCTTAAATGCGGGCGTTTTCCTAGGAGAGACCCAGTACTTC. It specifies CASSLNAGVFLGETQYF.

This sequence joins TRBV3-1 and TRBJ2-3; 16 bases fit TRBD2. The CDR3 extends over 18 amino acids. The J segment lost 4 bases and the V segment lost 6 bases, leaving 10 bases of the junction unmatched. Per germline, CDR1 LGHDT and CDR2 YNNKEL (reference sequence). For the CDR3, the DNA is TGTGCCAGCAGGCGTACCGGGACTAGCGGGAGGGCCTCAGATACGCAGTATTTT. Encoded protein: CASRRTGTSGRASDTQYF.

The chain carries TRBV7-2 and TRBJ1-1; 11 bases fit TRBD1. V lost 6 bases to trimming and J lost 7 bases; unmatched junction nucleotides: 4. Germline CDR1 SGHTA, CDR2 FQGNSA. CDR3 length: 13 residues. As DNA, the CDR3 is TGTGCCAGCAGGTGGGACAGGGGGAATGAAGCTTTCTTT. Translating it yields CASRWDRGNEAFF.

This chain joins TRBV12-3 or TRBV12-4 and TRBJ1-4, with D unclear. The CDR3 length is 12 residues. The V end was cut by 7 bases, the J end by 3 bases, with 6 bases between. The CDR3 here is CASTRPNEKLFF. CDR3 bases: TGTGCCAGCACACGGCCTAATGAAAAACTGTTTTTT.

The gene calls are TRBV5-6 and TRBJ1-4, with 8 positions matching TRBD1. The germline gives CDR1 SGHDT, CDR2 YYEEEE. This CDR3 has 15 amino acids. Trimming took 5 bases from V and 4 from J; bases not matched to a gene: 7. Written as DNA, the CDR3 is TGTGCCAGCAGGGCAGGACAGGGACGTAATGAAAAACTGTTTTTT. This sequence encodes CASRAGQGRNEKLFF. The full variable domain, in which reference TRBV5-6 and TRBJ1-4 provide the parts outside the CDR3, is DAGVTQSPTHLIKTRGQQVTLRCSPKSGHDTVSWYQQALGQGPQFIFQYYEEEERQRGNFPDRFSGHQFPNYSSELNVNALLLGDSALYLCASRAGQGRNEKLFFGSGTQLSVL.

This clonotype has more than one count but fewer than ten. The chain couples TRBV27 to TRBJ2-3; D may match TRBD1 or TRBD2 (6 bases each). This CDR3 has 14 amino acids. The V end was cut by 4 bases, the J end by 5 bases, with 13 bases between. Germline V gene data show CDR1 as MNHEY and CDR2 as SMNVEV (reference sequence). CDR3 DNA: TGTGCCAGCAGTTCGGGGGCCAGTAAAGATACGCAGTATTTT. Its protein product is CASSSGASKDTQYF.

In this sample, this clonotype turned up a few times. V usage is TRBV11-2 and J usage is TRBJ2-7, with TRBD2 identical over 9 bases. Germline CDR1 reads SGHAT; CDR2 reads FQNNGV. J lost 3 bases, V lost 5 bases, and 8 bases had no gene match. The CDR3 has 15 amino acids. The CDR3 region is CASSKGLAGFYEQYF. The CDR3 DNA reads TGTGCCAGCAGCAAGGGGCTAGCGGGGTTCTACGAGCAGTACTTC.

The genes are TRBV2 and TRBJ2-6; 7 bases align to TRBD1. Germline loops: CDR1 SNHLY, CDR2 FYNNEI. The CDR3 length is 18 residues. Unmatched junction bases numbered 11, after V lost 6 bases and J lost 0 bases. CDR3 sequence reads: CASSRQGRTGSGANVLTF. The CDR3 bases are TGTGCCAGCAGCCGACAGGGACGGACAGGCTCTGGGGCCAACGTCCTGACTTTC.

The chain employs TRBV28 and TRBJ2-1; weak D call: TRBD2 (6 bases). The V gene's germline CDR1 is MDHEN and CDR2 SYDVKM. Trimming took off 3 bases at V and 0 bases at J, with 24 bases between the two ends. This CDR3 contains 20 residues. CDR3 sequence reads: CASSFTYGGRLRSSYNEQFF. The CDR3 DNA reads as TGTGCCAGCAGTTTCACATACGGGGGTAGGTTGAGAAGCTCCTACAATGAGCAGTTCTTC.

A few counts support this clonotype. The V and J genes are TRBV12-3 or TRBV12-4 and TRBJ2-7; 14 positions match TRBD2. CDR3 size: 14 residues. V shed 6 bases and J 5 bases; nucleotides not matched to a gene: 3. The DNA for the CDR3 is TGTGCCAGCAGCACGGGACTAGCGGGAGACGAGCAGTACTTC. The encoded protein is CASSTGLAGDEQYF.

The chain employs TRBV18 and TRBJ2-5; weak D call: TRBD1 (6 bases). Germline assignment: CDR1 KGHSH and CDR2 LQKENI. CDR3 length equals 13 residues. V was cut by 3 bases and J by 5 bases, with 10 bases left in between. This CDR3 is CASSPGAEETQYF. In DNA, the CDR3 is TGTGCCAGCTCACCGGGGGCAGAGGAGACCCAGTACTTC.

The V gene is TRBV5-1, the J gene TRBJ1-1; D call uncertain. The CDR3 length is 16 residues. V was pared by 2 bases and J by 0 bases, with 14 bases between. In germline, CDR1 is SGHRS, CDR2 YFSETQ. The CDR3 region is CASSLSGEVMNTEAFF. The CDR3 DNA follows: TGCGCCAGCAGCTTATCAGGTGAGGTCATGAACACTGAAGCTTTCTTT.